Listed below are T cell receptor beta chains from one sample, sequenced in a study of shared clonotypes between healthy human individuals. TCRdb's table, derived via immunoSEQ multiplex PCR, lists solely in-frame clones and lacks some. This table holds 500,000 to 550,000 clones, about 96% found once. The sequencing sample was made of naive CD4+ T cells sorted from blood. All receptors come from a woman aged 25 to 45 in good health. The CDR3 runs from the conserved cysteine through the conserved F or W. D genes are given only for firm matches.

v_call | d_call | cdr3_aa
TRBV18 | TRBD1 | CASSPTGATNEKLFF
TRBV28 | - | CASSLGLRGRPQHF
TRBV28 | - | CASSLAVYPTEAFF
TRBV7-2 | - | CASSRRGGSSYNEQFF
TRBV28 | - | CASSWARFEGYTF
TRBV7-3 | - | CASSFSSARGTGELFF
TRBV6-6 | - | CASSHDPGAQGPQHF
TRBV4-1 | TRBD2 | CASSQGLAKLNEQFF
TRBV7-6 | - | CASSLRAPRETQYF
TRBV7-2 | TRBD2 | CASSLGLASGSVARNEQFF
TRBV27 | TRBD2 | CASSLRTSGRNEQYF
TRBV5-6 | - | CASSLNGEGEKLFF
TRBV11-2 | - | CASSLYAGLGNTIYF
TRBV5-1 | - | CASSSGTGNTGELFF
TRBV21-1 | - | CASSGRTGSGFSSYEQYF
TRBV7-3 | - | CASSADLTTQYF
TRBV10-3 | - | CAISRTDESSYEQYF
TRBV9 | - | CASSGGRLTSYGYTF
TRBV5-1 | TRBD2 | CASSRGTSGNPYEQYF
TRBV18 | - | CASSPGPLDQPQHF
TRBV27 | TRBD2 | CASSDLKLAGGPETQYF
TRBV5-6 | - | CASSLGYEQYF
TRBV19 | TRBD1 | CASSNTGQEPTDTQYF
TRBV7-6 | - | CASSPHPQDSYNEQFF
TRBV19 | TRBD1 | CASNRGQSSYNEQFF
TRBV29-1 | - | CSAAPGSRVLGYTF
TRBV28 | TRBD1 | CASSSGTETFGYTF
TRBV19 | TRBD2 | CASSIRGRGNEQFF
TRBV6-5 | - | CASSYSTVSTDTQYF
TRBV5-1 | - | CASSLENYSPLHF
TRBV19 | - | CASSISGVRRVLTF
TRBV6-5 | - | CASSYRDVNTEAFF
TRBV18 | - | CASSPAAGVSYEQYF
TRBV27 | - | CASSLYGGAISYNEQFF
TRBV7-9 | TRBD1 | CASSIRQGNEQYF
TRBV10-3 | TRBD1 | CAISDPGQGLSSYEQYF
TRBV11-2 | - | CASRLTATPGAFF
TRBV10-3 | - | CAISEPGSYGYTF
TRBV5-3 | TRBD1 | CARSLDRGRLYEQYF
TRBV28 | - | CASSDKLYGYTF
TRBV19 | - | CASMMGDGPYEQYF
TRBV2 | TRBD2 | CASIGTSGRAGSTDTQYF
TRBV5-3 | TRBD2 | CARSSRTSGRYNEQFF
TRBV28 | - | CASRPPWGPRYGYTF
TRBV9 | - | CASSSGLIMNTEAFF
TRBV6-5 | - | CASSPGVHSTDTQYF
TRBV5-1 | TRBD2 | CASSLTSGSSYNEQFF
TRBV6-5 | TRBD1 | CASANRDRYNEQFF